The rows below give T cell receptor beta chains drawn from one sample of a study of cytomegalovirus exposure and HLA in healthy donors. The table came from immunoSEQ multiplex PCR; TCRdb's copy has only in-frame clones and leaves some out. In the table there are 150,000 or so clones, approximately 80% of which are singletons. The sequencing sample was made of PBMCs. All receptors derive from a man aged 45 to 65 in good health and CMV-seronegative. Each CDR3 is given with its conserved first and last residue. The order of the fields is J gene, CDR3 length, clone size, D gene, V gene, CDR3 DNA, CDR3 protein. A D gene is named only where the DNA matches it firmly. Size is omitted from some rows. Given values are once, few, many or a class for expanded clones.

>TRBJ2-7|15|NA|NA|TRBV5-1
TGCGCCAGCAGTCCCGGGACCGGAGGGTCGTACGAGCAGTACTTC
CASSPGTGGSYEQYF
>TRBJ2-5|15|NA|NA|TRBV27
TGTGCCAGCAGTTCAGGGGGACTTCACAAAGAGACCCAGTACTTC
CASSSGGLHKETQYF
>TRBJ2-7|12|NA|NA|TRBV5-4
TGTGCCAGCAGCTTGGGAGTTGGCGAGCAGTACTTC
CASSLGVGEQYF
>TRBJ1-2|15|NA|TRBD1|TRBV2
TGTGCCAGCAGCCTCGGACAGGGAGGGAACTATGGCTACACCTTC
CASSLGQGGNYGYTF
>TRBJ2-7|15|NA|NA|TRBV29-1
TGCAGCGTTGAAGATTTGGGTGCAGGGTCCTACGAGCAGTACTTC
CSVEDLGAGSYEQYF
>TRBJ2-4|14|NA|NA|TRBV6-1
TGTGCCAGCAGTGAGGGCAGTACCAAAAACATTCAGTACTTC
CASSEGSTKNIQYF
>TRBJ1-5|14|NA|NA|TRBV5-6
TGTGCCAGCAGCTTCCAGGGTACATCCCAGCCCCAGCATTTT
CASSFQGTSQPQHF
>TRBJ2-2|15|few|TRBD1|TRBV19
TGTGCCAGTAGTGACCGGCGACAGGGGTCCGGGGAGCTGTTTTTT
CASSDRRQGSGELFF
>TRBJ1-3|14|NA|NA|TRBV7-9
TGTGCCAGCACCCGACAGAGCTCTGGAAACACCATATATTTT
CASTRQSSGNTIYF
>TRBJ1-1|18|NA|TRBD1|TRBV7-2
TGTGCCAGCAGCTTAGCGGACAGGGGAGGCTCTACGAACACTGAAGCTTTCTTT
CASSLADRGGSTNTEAFF
>TRBJ2-4|14|once|NA|TRBV11-3
TGTGCCAGCAGCTTAGATCGCTTGTCGACAATTCAGTACTTC
CASSLDRLSTIQYF
>TRBJ2-1|13|NA|NA|TRBV5-1
TGCGCCAGCAGCCCGGACAGAGACAATGAGCAGTTCTTC
CASSPDRDNEQFF
>TRBJ1-5|19|NA|TRBD1|TRBV5-6
TGTGCCAGCAGCTCATGGGACAGAAGGACTTTGGGCCGCAATCAGCCCCAGCATTTT
CASSSWDRRTLGRNQPQHF
>TRBJ2-5|13|few|NA|TRBV14
TGTGCCAGCAGCCCCTTGGGGAGAGAGACCCAGTACTTC
CASSPLGRETQYF
>TRBJ1-2|13|NA|NA|TRBV18
TGTGCCAGCTCAACAGGGACGGCAGGAGGCTACACCTTC
CASSTGTAGGYTF
>TRBJ1-4|13|NA|NA|TRBV19
TGTGCCAGTAGTATATTCACAAATGAAAAACTGTTTTTT
CASSIFTNEKLFF
>TRBJ1-4|19|NA|NA|TRBV27
TGTGCCAGCACGTTTCGAGTGACGCTATCTAGCACAACTAATGAAAAACTGTTTTTT
CASTFRVTLSSTTNEKLFF
>TRBJ2-5|13|NA|TRBD1|TRBV6-5
TGTGCCAGCAGGGGGACAGGGTCAGAGACCCAGTACTTC
CASRGTGSETQYF
>TRBJ2-1|16|NA|TRBD1|TRBV19
TGTGCCAGTAGTATAGGCCCCCGGACAGGGGACAATGAGCAGTTCTTC
CASSIGPRTGDNEQFF
>TRBJ1-5|13|NA|TRBD1|TRBV2
TGTGCCAGCAGTGGGGCAGGGGGTCAGCCCCAGCATTTT
CASSGAGGQPQHF
>TRBJ2-1|13|NA|NA|TRBV2
TGTGCCAGCAGTGAAGAGCAGGTCTCTGAGCAGTTCTTC
CASSEEQVSEQFF
>TRBJ1-1|14|NA|NA|TRBV11-2
TGTGCCAGCAGCTTAGAGCGATTGAGAAAGGAAGCTTTCTTT
CASSLERLRKEAFF
>TRBJ2-7|12|few|TRBD1|TRBV28
TGTGCCAGCAGTTTAAGGGACAGGGAGCAGTACTTC
CASSLRDREQYF
>TRBJ1-2|15|NA|TRBD1|TRBV6-1
TGTGCCAGCAGTGATCCGTCAGGGGGGAACTATGGTTACACCTTC
CASSDPSGGNYGYTF
>TRBJ2-7|16|few|TRBD1|TRBV5-4
TGTGCCAGCAGCTTGCATGGCGGGACAGGGGGTAGGGAGCAGTACTTC
CASSLHGGTGGREQYF
>TRBJ2-5|13|once|TRBD1|TRBV6-1
TGTGCCAGGGGACAGGGGGGACAAGAGACCCAGTACTTC
CARGQGGQETQYF
>TRBJ2-5|16|NA|TRBD2|TRBV7-2
TGTGCCAGCAGCTTTCTGCTAGCGGGGCCCCGGGGGACCCAGTACTTC
CASSFLLAGPRGTQYF
>TRBJ1-5|15|once|NA|TRBV6-1
TGTGCCAGCAGCGCGGCCACATATAGCAATCAGCCCCAGCATTTT
CASSAATYSNQPQHF
>TRBJ1-2|13|NA|TRBD1|TRBV30
TGTGCCTGGAGCCGGGACAGCGAGTATGGCTACACCTTC
CAWSRDSEYGYTF
>TRBJ1-6|12|NA|TRBD1|TRBV10-1
TGCGCCAGCTTATACAGGGGTTCACCCCTCCACTTT
CASLYRGSPLHF
>TRBJ1-5|16|NA|TRBD1|TRBV7-9
TGTGCCAGCAGCTATGGACAGGGCTTCAGCAATCAGCCCCAGCATTTT
CASSYGQGFSNQPQHF
>TRBJ2-4|17|NA|NA|TRBV5-3
TGTGCCAGAAGCTTGTTTAACGGTTTTTTTGCCAAAAACATTCAGTACTTC
CARSLFNGFFAKNIQYF
>TRBJ2-7|15|NA|NA|TRBV5-6
TGTGCCAGCAGCTTGGGAAGCCTTCAAGCCTACGAGCAGTACTTC
CASSLGSLQAYEQYF
>TRBJ1-2|12|NA|NA|TRBV19
TGTGCCAGTAGTAAGCAAAACTATGGCTACACCTTC
CASSKQNYGYTF
>TRBJ2-5|15|NA|NA|TRBV15
TGTGCCACCAGCAGAGGGGTGGGGAGCCAAGAGACCCAGTACTTC
CATSRGVGSQETQYF
>TRBJ1-1|15|NA|NA|TRBV25-1
TGTGCCAGCAGTGAATATACCAGTCGGAACACTGAAGCTTTCTTT
CASSEYTSRNTEAFF
>TRBJ2-5|16|NA|TRBD1|TRBV5-1
TGCGCCAGCAGTTTTACCGACAGGGGTCTCCAAGAGACCCAGTACTTC
CASSFTDRGLQETQYF